This TCR beta chain was sequenced during a study of T cell responses to AZD1222 COVID-19 vaccine (TCRdb year 2021). Turning to the overall study: Because spike-specific TCR depth and breadth did not differ between the two schedules, AZD1222 recipients who got a second dose at roughly 4 weeks were pooled with those who got a second dose at roughly 12 weeks. TCR sequencing was performed for fewer than 250 trial participants, of whom about 200 were given two doses of AZD1222 and approximately 26 were given two doses of MenACWY control vaccine. Trial participants were enrolled by age into subgroups of 18-55, 56-69 and 70-plus years, and around 150, 28 and 57 TCR-sequenced participants, respectively, were included in these subgroups.

The CDR3 regions of human TCRbeta chains were subjected to immunosequencing. As for the original processing: TCRs in the repertoires were compared against a reference library of SARS-CoV-2-specific TCRs that had been generated with the MIRA antigen-specificity platform. Breadth meant the fraction of unique TCRs that were SARS-CoV-2-associated, whereas depth meant the fraction of total T cells that were SARS-CoV-2-associated. Using the MIRA data, every spike-specific TCR was mapped to the spike region that the TCR reacted to and assigned to either a CD4 or a CD8 class. Log10-transformed breadth and depth values were compared by one-way ANOVA with Sidak's multiple comparisons tests. Not all clones reach the TCRdb copy of this immuneACCESS table, which keeps in-frame sequences only. Checked studies attribute under half of the gap to unresolved V genes and leave the rest unexplained. D and trimming were read from the DNA, whereas the V and J calls and clone size are those reported in that table. The sample has 95,000 to 150,000 clones on record, roughly 89% of them singletons. In total, the top ten clones hold about 4.1% of the sample.

Worth noting for this clone: It lacks a known antigen. No clone much larger than this one lies a single base away; base qualities are absent.

The label giving this sample's time point can be read as: baseline before first vaccination. Vaccinee samples came from UK trials COV001 and COV002, including a single-blind randomized controlled phase 2/3 trial of AZD1222 (ChAdOx1 nCoV-19) in healthy adults. For TCRbeta chain sequencing, PBMC samples were collected from trial participants at day 0 and at day 28 after the second dose. Results the study describes overall, beyond this receptor: After two AZD1222 doses, spike-specific TCR breadth and depth were significantly higher than at day 0 and than in MenACWY recipients. No day 14 peak-response samples were available, so repertoires were characterized only after the peak T cell response. The vaccine-associated CD4 TCRs covered the entire spike protein, and the dominant responses fell in regions 160-218 and 743-854. The 56-69-year group was small, and its depth increase did not reach significance, likely because of low power. Nearly half of unique spike-specific TCRs reportedly recognized epitopes outside regions mutated in the B.1.351 and B.1.1.7 variants. Conclusions about previously exposed vaccinees are limited because only a handful of AZD1222 recipients were SARS-CoV-2 seropositive at baseline. Participants were mostly white British, with more females than males. The authors suggested clonal diversity may have been underestimated.

Including cysteine and phenylalanine, the CDR3 has 13 amino acids. The kept DNA is CDR3 alone, 39 bases in frame from the first base. CDR1 and CDR2 are drawn from the germline V gene: SNHLY, FYNNEI. The junction shows trimming of 9 bases on V and 1 base on J, plus 12 bases between the germline ends. Here the sequenced sample was peripheral blood, taken on day 0 of AZD1222 vaccination. The sequence joins TRBV2 to TRBJ2-5; the D gene assignment is ambiguous. This TCR came from an adult in good health. The DNA is as follows: TGTGCCAGTTGTCCGGGCTTCCAAGAGACCCAGTACTTC. It translates to CASCPGFQETQYF.